The clone carrying this TCR beta chain has only one observation. The sample comes from a study of T cell responses to AZD1222 COVID-19 vaccine. V dropped 7 bases and J dropped 7 bases, with 13 bases sitting between them. CDR3 length: 13 amino acids. CDR1 MNHEY and CDR2 SVGAGI come from the germline V gene. TCRdb keeps only in-frame clones here, not all; method: immunoSEQ multiplex PCR. The sample contains 95,000 to 150,000 clones, 92% of which appear only once. This TCR derives from an adult who received the AZD1222 COVID-19 vaccine. The chain joins TRBV6-5 to TRBJ1-4; the D gene is possibly TRBD1 (5 bases). The specimen comprised peripheral blood, sampled 28 days after the second AZD1222 dose. CDR3 in amino acids: CASNVGRGEKLFF. The CDR3 coding sequence is TGTGCCAGCAACGTCGGGAGGGGTGAAAAACTGTTTTTT.